One T cell receptor beta chain is described in this entry. What it binds is not known. Production of TCR beta cDNA relied on 5'RACE template switching with UMIs. Reprocessing the 5' RACE reads, TCRdb reports a single entry for every CDR3 protein and omits DNA. Recorded here are 350,000 to 500,000 distinct CDR3 sequences; the top ten clones represent 6% to 8%. These data belong to a study of T cells expressing NK-cell markers. In the study overall: There were seven HCMV-seropositive donors and one seronegative donor among the eight sequenced. General study findings and limits: NKG2C+ dominant clonotypes from roughly 6 donors made up roughly 1.0-7.0% of CD8+ T cells.

This TCR derives from a woman between 18 and 75 years old in good health. The sample consisted of blood T cells: a sorted CD56 or NKG2C T cell subset, CD4+ or CD8+ T cells, or bulk PBMC T cells (not recorded which).

The CDR3 sequence: CSARDFSGPQYF. V gene TRBV20-1 combines with J gene TRBJ2-7; there is no DNA to check the TCRdb D call of TRBD2. The germline gives CDR1 DFQATT, CDR2 SNEGSKA (reference sequence). The length of the CDR3 is 12 residues.